This passage covers 27 T cell receptor beta chains from one sample sequenced in a study of cytomegalovirus exposure and HLA in healthy donors. Primers included in the PCR were 60 Vbeta and 13 Jbeta primers. TCRdb's copy holds only in-frame clones and misses some; the assay was immunoSEQ multiplex PCR. The sample records tens of thousands of clones, around 50% being singletons. Sequencing was carried out using PBMCs. These receptors were collected from a woman in her thirties or forties in good health and CMV-seropositive.

The V gene is TRBV19, the J gene TRBJ1-6; 7 bases fit TRBD1. Germline V CDR1 and CDR2: LNHDA, SQIVND (reference sequence). V was clipped by 3 bases and J by 6 bases; unmatched bases: 5. The CDR3 sequence is 15 residues long. Written as DNA, the CDR3 is TGTGCCAGTAGTATGGGGGGACAGCCTAATTCACCCCTCCACTTT. Translated: CASSMGGQPNSPLHF.

This sequence joins TRBV7-2 and TRBJ1-4; D may be TRBD1 (5 bases). V lost 5 bases and J 8 bases, leaving 15 bases between the germline ends. The CDR3 spans 14 residues. From germline, CDR1 is SGHTA and CDR2 FQGNSA. In DNA form, the CDR3 reads TGTGCCAGCAGCCCGACAACAGGAAACGAAAAACTGTTTTTT. Translating gives CASSPTTGNEKLFF.

This chain connects TRBV28 to TRBJ1-2; 9 bases line up with TRBD1. The germline V gene has CDR1 MDHEN and CDR2 SYDVKM. The CDR3 runs 13 residues. The V and J ends lost 7 bases and 4 bases, in that order; junction bases with no gene match: 4. CDR3 sequence (DNA): TGTGCCAGCACCTCGGGACAGGGCTATGGCTACACCTTC. As protein: CASTSGQGYGYTF.

V usage is TRBV15 and J usage is TRBJ1-3; 7 nucleotides line up with TRBD1. V lost 0 bases, J lost 3 bases, and 2 bases stayed unmatched. The CDR3 sequence is 15 residues long. Per germline, CDR1 LNHNV and CDR2 YYDKDF (reference sequence). The chain's CDR3 is CATSREDRDGNTIYF. CDR3 coding DNA: TGTGCCACCAGCAGAGAAGACAGGGATGGAAACACCATATATTTT.

Here the CDR3 reads CASSVIQGVNTEAFF. The CDR3 nucleotides are TGTGCCAGTAGTGTCATACAGGGAGTGAACACTGAAGCTTTCTTT. The rearrangement links TRBV19 to TRBJ1-1, with TRBD1 as a possible D gene (6 bases). V shed 5 bases and J shed 0 bases, with 13 bases lying between them. Germline V gene sequence: CDR1 LNHDA, CDR2 SQIVND (reference sequence). The CDR3 spans 15 residues.

This clone was seen only a few times. This rearrangement joins TRBV7-3 to TRBJ2-3; possible D gene TRBD1, 6 bases. The CDR3 length is 13 residues. Germline CDR1 reads SGHTA; CDR2 reads FQGTGA. Trimming pared 4 bases from V and 8 bases from J, leaving 13 bases between. The CDR3 protein is CASSSTGSGTQYF. The CDR3 DNA follows: TGTGCCAGCAGCTCCACAGGGTCCGGTACGCAGTATTTT. Based on the CDR3 plus reference TRBV7-3 and TRBJ2-3, the full variable domain is GAGVSQTPSNKVTEKGKYVELRCDPISGHTALYWYRQSLGQGPEFLIYFQGTGAADDSGLPNDRFFAVRPEGSVSTLKIQRTERGDSAVYLCASSSTGSGTQYFGPGTRLTVL.

The chain combines TRBV7-9 with TRBJ1-1, with 10 bases fitting TRBD1. Unmatched junction bases numbered 8, after V lost 4 bases and J lost 6 bases. CDR1 is SEHNR and CDR2 is FQNEAQ in the germline V gene (reference sequence). There are 15 residues in the CDR3. The CDR3 DNA reads TGTGCCAGCAGCTGGGGACAGGGGATCCTTGCTGAAGCTTTCTTT. Translated: CASSWGQGILAEAFF.

The V gene is TRBV11-3, the J gene TRBJ2-7, with TRBD1 identical over 8 bases. Germline assignment: CDR1 SGHNT and CDR2 YENEEA. The CDR3 sequence is 16 residues long. The junction had 12 bases not matched to a gene; V was cut back by 5 bases and J by 3 bases. This chain's CDR3 is CASSSAGGASFYEQYF. CDR3 coding DNA: TGTGCCAGCAGCAGCGCAGGGGGCGCCTCCTTCTACGAGCAGTACTTC.

This chain uses TRBV27 with TRBJ2-3; D unclear. This CDR3 comprises 14 residues. Per the germline V gene, CDR1 is MNHEY and CDR2 is SMNVEV (reference sequence). V lost 2 bases to trimming and J lost 0 bases, with 6 bases between them. The CDR3 nucleotides read TGTGCCAGCAGTTTAGGCCAGAGCACAGATACGCAGTATTTT. It is translated as CASSLGQSTDTQYF.

The gene calls are TRBV7-3 and TRBJ1-1; the D gene is possibly TRBD1 (5 bases). V was shortened by 4 bases and J by 3 bases, with 15 bases between the two germline ends. The germline V gene has CDR1 SGHTA and CDR2 FQGTGA. The CDR3 runs 15 residues. The CDR3 DNA reads as TGTGCCAGCAGCTCCAGTGGGGGGGGGTACACTGAAGCTTTCTTT. Amino acid sequence: CASSSSGGGYTEAFF.

This clone has a handful of counts. The chain has TRBV7-2 and TRBJ2-2; 7 bases line up with TRBD1. The CDR3 runs to 16 residues. Trimming cost V 2 bases and J 4 bases; bases outside gene matches: 7. The germline V gene encodes CDR1 SGHTA and CDR2 FQGNSA. The CDR3 coding sequence is TGTGCCAGCAGCTTAAGACAGGGAAAGGGCACCGGGGAGCTGTTTTTT. Translation: CASSLRQGKGTGELFF. Filled out from reference TRBV7-2 and TRBJ2-2, the complete variable domain reads GAGVSQSPSNKVTEKGKDVELRCDPISGHTALYWYRQSLGQGLEFLIYFQGNSAPDKSGLPSDRFSAERTGGSVSTLTIQRTQQEDSAVYLCASSLRQGKGTGELFFGEGSRLTVL.

A note on this clone: One junction end disagrees with the germline gene, perhaps due to a read error. The chain's CDR3 is CASSSSSGANVLTF. The DNA for the CDR3 is TGTGCTAGCAGCTCCAGCTCTGGGGCCAACGTCCTGACTTTC. The rearrangement joins TRBV7-7 to TRBJ2-6, with no clear D. In germline, CDR1 is SSHAT, CDR2 FNYEAQ (reference sequence). The CDR3 runs 14 residues.

There are a few counts of this clone. The CDR3 here is CASSSLAGHSYEQYF. CDR3 coding DNA: TGCGCCAGCAGCTCACTAGCGGGGCACTCCTACGAGCAGTACTTC. The V gene is TRBV5-1, the J gene TRBJ2-7; 10 bases agree with TRBD2. V gave up 3 bases and J gave up 0 bases; unmatched junction bases: 3. The CDR3 runs to 15 residues. The germline CDR1 and CDR2 sequences are SGHRS and YFSETQ.

The J gene is TRBJ1-5, the V gene TRBV30; the match to TRBD1 covers 7 bases. J lost 3 bases, V lost 3 bases, and 11 bases had no gene match. This CDR3 has 16 amino acids. CDR1 is GTSNPN, CDR2 SVGIG, per germline (reference sequence). In DNA, the CDR3 is TGTGCCTGGAGGGTAAAGGGGGCCCCTTTCAATCAGCCCCAGCATTTT. Its protein product is CAWRVKGAPFNQPQHF.

The rearrangement uses TRBV6-5 and TRBJ1-5, with 9 bases lining up with TRBD1. This CDR3 is built from 15 residues. The junction had 8 bases not matched to a gene; V was cut back by 6 bases and J by 5 bases. Germline assignment: CDR1 MNHEY and CDR2 SVGAGI. The CDR3 here is CASSRVGQGDQPQHF. The CDR3 coding sequence is TGTGCCAGCAGCCGTGTGGGACAGGGTGATCAGCCCCAGCATTTT.

The genes are TRBV30 and TRBJ1-2; TRBD1 is a possible D gene (6 bases). Germline assignment: CDR1 GTSNPN and CDR2 SVGIG (reference sequence). The CDR3 runs 12 residues. The ends were cut back, 1 base at V and 6 bases at J, with 9 bases in the middle. CDR3 in amino acids: CAWSGTVNGYTF. The CDR3 nucleotides are TGTGCCTGGAGTGGGACAGTGAATGGCTACACCTTC. Complete variable domain (other parts from reference TRBV30 and TRBJ1-2): SQTIHQWPATLVQPVGSPLSLECTVEGTSNPNLYWYRQAAGRGLQLLFYSVGIGQISSEVPQNLSASRPQDRQFILSSKKLLLSDSGFYLCAWSGTVNGYTFGSGTRLTVV.

This clone is a singleton in its sample. The chain links TRBV19 to TRBJ1-6; D unresolved. This CDR3 is 13 amino acids long. The V end was cut by 4 bases, the J end by 9 bases, with 10 bases between. Germline assignment: CDR1 LNHDA and CDR2 SQIVND (reference sequence). The CDR3 DNA reads TGTGCCAGTAGTACGGGGAGGGCTTCACCCCTCCACTTT. Protein: CASSTGRASPLHF.

This rearrangement joins TRBV11-2 to TRBJ1-2, with 7 bases identical to TRBD1. This CDR3 contains 16 residues. Germline CDR1 and CDR2: SGHAT and FQNNGV. V lost 1 base, J lost 8 bases, and 13 bases stayed unmatched. In DNA, the CDR3 is TGTGCCAGCAGCTTAGGCCGAGGCAGGGGGTGGTGGGGCTACACCTTC. The encoded protein is CASSLGRGRGWWGYTF.

The table lists this clone with a count of one. The chain employs TRBV5-4 and TRBJ2-1; 7 nucleotides match TRBD2. The CDR3 is 12 amino acids. After removal of 4 bases from V and 7 bases from J, the junction contained 2 bases not matched to a gene. Germline V gene lookup returns CDR1 SGHNT and CDR2 YYREEE (reference sequence). CDR3 amino acids: CASSPGGNEQFF. CDR3 sequence (DNA): TGTGCCAGCAGCCCCGGGGGGAATGAGCAGTTCTTC.

This clone was seen once. The chain couples TRBV27 to TRBJ1-6; perhaps TRBD1 as D (6 bases). Trimming pared 1 base from V and 6 bases from J, leaving 10 bases between. Per germline, CDR1 MNHEY and CDR2 SMNVEV (reference sequence). This CDR3 is 15 amino acids long. CDR3 in amino acids: CASSLLQGRNSPLHF. The CDR3 coding sequence is TGTGCCAGCAGTTTATTACAGGGCCGTAATTCACCCCTCCACTTT.

This rearrangement joins TRBV14 to TRBJ2-7; 7 nucleotides agree with TRBD1. Per the germline V gene, CDR1 is SGHDN and CDR2 is FVKESK. Trimming took 1 base from V and 7 from J; bases not matched to a gene: 10. CDR3 size: 15 residues. CDR3 coding DNA: TGTGCCAGCAGCCAAGTTCCGGGACAGCCGGGGGAGCAGTACTTC. This sequence encodes CASSQVPGQPGEQYF. The full variable domain, completed using reference TRBV14 and TRBJ2-7, is EAGVTQFPSHSVIEKGQTVTLRCDPISGHDNLYWYRRVMGKEIKFLLHFVKESKQDESGMPNNRFLAERTGGTYSTLKVQPAELEDSGVYFCASSQVPGQPGEQYFGPGTRLTVT.

The V gene is TRBV29-1, the J gene TRBJ2-1; 12 bases are shared with TRBD1. J gave up 6 bases and V 5 bases, and 8 bases lay outside the gene matches. CDR1 SQVTM and CDR2 ANQGSEA come from the germline V gene. The CDR3 runs 15 residues. The CDR3 is CSVTPGTGGPNEQFF. The CDR3 nucleotides are TGCAGCGTTACACCCGGGACAGGGGGCCCCAATGAGCAGTTCTTC.

This clone was seen ten or more times. V and J are TRBV11-2 and TRBJ2-4; TRBD1 matches at 10 bases. Unmatched junction bases numbered 4, after V lost 5 bases and J lost 6 bases. The CDR3 has 14 amino acids. Germline loops: CDR1 SGHAT, CDR2 FQNNGV. The CDR3: CASSPGTGANIQYF. The CDR3 region has the DNA TGTGCCAGCAGCCCAGGGACAGGGGCAAACATTCAGTACTTC.

The V call is TRBV5-4, the J call TRBJ2-5; D may be TRBD2 (5 bases). Trimming pared 1 base from V and 5 bases from J, leaving 18 bases between. The CDR3 is made up of 16 amino acids. CDR1 is SGHNT and CDR2 is YYREEE in the germline V gene (reference sequence). CDR3 in amino acids: CASSLPSDGVVETQYF. The DNA for the CDR3 is TGTGCCAGCAGCTTGCCCTCGGACGGGGTGGTTGAGACCCAGTACTTC.

This clone is deemed medium-sized (0.01 to 0.1%). The chain links TRBV7-9 to TRBJ1-2; the D is unclear. V was pared by 6 bases and J by 8 bases, with 10 bases between. Germline V CDR1 and CDR2: SEHNR, FQNEAQ (reference sequence). The CDR3 contains 11 residues. The CDR3 coding sequence is TGTGCCAGCAGTCTTCAGTGGGGCTACACCTTC. As protein: CASSLQWGYTF.

The chain carries TRBV7-3 and TRBJ1-1, with TRBD1 identical over 7 bases. Germline CDR1 is SGHTA and CDR2 is FQGTGA. V lost 4 bases to trimming and J lost 3 bases; unmatched junction nucleotides: 5. There are 14 residues in the CDR3. The CDR3 DNA reads as TGTGCCAGCAGCTCAGGGGGATCGTACACTGAAGCTTTCTTT. Translated: CASSSGGSYTEAFF.

This clone was seen a few times. This chain uses TRBV7-2 with TRBJ2-5; 10 bases agree with TRBD2. Germline CDR1 reads SGHTA; CDR2 reads FQGNSA. J lost 2 bases, V lost 8 bases, and 11 bases had no gene match. The CDR3 is 16 residues long. The CDR3 DNA reads as TGTGCCAGCCCTGGGGCTAGCGGGGGAACACAAGAGACCCAGTACTTC. Translating it yields CASPGASGGTQETQYF.